These 28 T cell receptor beta chains originate from one sample sequenced in a study of vaccination effects on CD4 cells after COVID-19. Their target antigens are unknown. Generated by immunoSEQ multiplex PCR, the TCRdb table keeps only in-frame clones and is missing some. The sample lists some 40,000 clones, approximately 70% seen once, with 25% to 35% in the top ten. CD4+ T cells specific for antigen were expanded with viral peptide pools by the ViraFEST assay before sequencing. CD4+ T cell isolation took place after 10 days of culture. Documented for the person is a PCR-confirmed SARS-CoV-2 infection occurring between March and December 2020. The input for sequencing was CD4+ T cells from PBMCs cultured with a peptide pool, taken before COVID-19 vaccination. All receptors derive from a human donor who had a prior SARS-CoV-2 infection.

This chain links TRBV19 with TRBJ1-2; 10 nucleotides line up with TRBD1. This CDR3 has 13 residues. CDR1 is LNHDA and CDR2 is SQIVND in the germline V gene (reference sequence). The ends lost 8 bases at V and 5 bases at J; junction bases unmatched: 5. The CDR3 bases are TGTGCCAGTCAGAAGGGACAGGGGTATGGCTACACCTTC. Translated, it gives CASQKGQGYGYTF.

This CDR3 reads CASSLDRGGGNTIYF. Written as DNA, the CDR3 is TGCGCCAGCAGCCTAGACAGGGGTGGTGGAAACACCATATATTTT. The chain combines TRBV4-3 with TRBJ1-3; 8 bases fit TRBD1. The CDR3 has 15 amino acids. The ends lost 4 bases at V and 3 bases at J; junction bases unmatched: 5. Germline V CDR1 and CDR2: LGHNA, YSLEER.

This clone has more than one count but fewer than ten. The chain couples TRBV11-3 to TRBJ2-5; perhaps TRBD2 as D (6 bases). The germline V and J ends were trimmed by 4 bases and 2 bases, with 11 bases remaining between them. Germline V gives CDR1 SGHNT, CDR2 YENEEA. The CDR3 spans 14 residues. CDR3 bases: TGTGCCAGCAGCTCATACGCGGGACAAGAGACCCAGTACTTC. Translating it yields CASSSYAGQETQYF.

The genes are TRBV6-5 and TRBJ2-5, with TRBD2 matching over 8 bases. CDR3 length equals 13 residues. Germline values: CDR1 MNHEY, CDR2 SVGAGI. Trimming removed 2 bases from V and 7 bases from J; junction bases left unmatched: 3. The CDR3 sequence is CASSYTTSATQYF. DNA for the CDR3: TGTGCCAGCAGTTACACGACTAGCGCGACCCAGTACTTC.

The V and J genes are TRBV19 and TRBJ2-3; TRBD2 matches at 8 bases. Trimming took 3 bases from V and 2 from J; bases not matched to a gene: 13. CDR3 size: 18 residues. Germline CDR1 LNHDA, CDR2 SQIVND (reference sequence). The DNA for the CDR3 is TGTGCCAGTAGTATTGTTTCCTGGAAGCGGGGGTACACAGATACGCAGTATTTT. It yields the protein CASSIVSWKRGYTDTQYF.

This clone was seen a few times. This chain links TRBV19 with TRBJ2-2; weak D call: TRBD2 (5 bases). V dropped 5 bases and J dropped 0 bases, with 10 bases sitting between them. The CDR3 is made up of 15 amino acids. Germline V gene data show CDR1 as LNHDA and CDR2 as SQIVND (reference sequence). DNA for the CDR3: TGTGCCAGTAGTCTATACGGGGCGAACACCGGGGAGCTGTTTTTT. Translation: CASSLYGANTGELFF.

This clone is a singleton in its sample. The V gene is TRBV29-1, the J gene TRBJ2-1; 7 positions agree with TRBD1. Unmatched junction bases numbered 4, after V lost 4 bases and J lost 4 bases. The germline V gene has CDR1 SQVTM and CDR2 ANQGSEA. The CDR3 is made up of 13 amino acids. The CDR3 DNA is TGCAGCGTTGGACAGGGAATATACAATGAGCAGTTCTTC. Translating it yields CSVGQGIYNEQFF.

The chain recombines TRBV2 with TRBJ2-5; 7 bases fit TRBD2. The CDR3 has 14 amino acids. The junction had 5 bases not matched to a gene; V was cut back by 6 bases and J by 1 base. Germline values: CDR1 SNHLY, CDR2 FYNNEI. Here the CDR3 DNA reads TGTGCCAGCAGGGGACGGACTAGCCAAGAGACCCAGTACTTC. Translated, it gives CASRGRTSQETQYF.

CDR3 nucleotide sequence: TGCAGCGCAAGGACAGGGGGATACAATGAGCAGTTCTTC. Residues: CSARTGGYNEQFF. V is TRBV29-1 and J is TRBJ2-1; TRBD1 matches 10 bases. Germline V gene data show CDR1 as SQVTM and CDR2 as ANQGSEA. The CDR3 covers 13 residues. The trim removed 7 bases at V and 4 bases at J, leaving 4 bases unmatched.

V usage is TRBV6-5 and J usage is TRBJ1-2, with D maybe TRBD1 (5 bases). This CDR3 has 14 residues. Germline values: CDR1 MNHEY, CDR2 SVGAGI. Trimming left V 7 bases short and J 8 bases short, with 20 bases between. CDR3 protein: CASTKRGPSGGYTF. CDR3 nucleotides: TGTGCCAGCACCAAACGGGGCCCCTCGGGAGGCTACACCTTC.

The CDR3 protein is CASSQVGRQYNEQFF. CDR3 sequence (DNA): TGCGCCAGCAGCCAAGTCGGGCGGCAATACAATGAGCAGTTCTTC. The chain recombines TRBV4-3 with TRBJ2-1, with no clear D. The germline V gene has CDR1 LGHNA and CDR2 YSLEER. With 1 base removed from V and 4 bases from J, the gap between germline ends came to 11 bases. The CDR3 extends over 15 amino acids.

There are a few counts of this clone. V is TRBV27 and J is TRBJ2-3; 7 nucleotides align to TRBD2. J lost 2 bases, V lost 2 bases, and 10 bases had no gene match. CDR3 length: 17 amino acids. From germline, CDR1 is MNHEY and CDR2 SMNVEV (reference sequence). CDR3 in DNA: TGTGCCAGCAGTTTAAAAGGTCGGGGGGACCTCACAGATACGCAGTATTTT. It codes for CASSLKGRGDLTDTQYF.

This chain uses TRBV3-1 (or the pseudogene TRBV3-2) with TRBJ1-5; D remains ambiguous. The V gene lost 4 bases and the J gene lost 7 bases, with 11 bases spanning the gap. Germline lookup yields CDR1 LGHDT and CDR2 YNNKEL (reference sequence). This CDR3 spans 13 amino acids. The CDR3 DNA is TGTGCCAGCAGCCGGGGAGACGGACAGCCCCAGCATTTT. Amino acids: CASSRGDGQPQHF.

This clone was seen just once. The J gene is TRBJ2-1, the V gene TRBV12-2. TRBV12-2 is annotated as a pseudogene. This CDR3 has 18 residues. The CDR3 sequence is CASRLAGSRQAPYNEQFF. The CDR3 coding sequence is TGTGCAAGTCGCTTAGCGGGGTCTAGGCAGGCGCCCTACAATGAGCAGTTCTTC.

This clone was found a few times. This chain connects TRBV6-6 to TRBJ2-7, with D tentatively TRBD1 or TRBD2 (5 bases each). This CDR3 is built from 16 residues. In germline, CDR1 is MNHNY, CDR2 SVGAGI (reference sequence). Trimming left V 2 bases short and J 3 bases short, with 17 bases between. CDR3 in amino acids: CASSYPRGGYFYEQYF. The CDR3 nucleotides are TGTGCCAGCAGTTACCCCCGGGGCGGGTATTTCTACGAGCAGTACTTC.

V gene TRBV19 combines with J gene TRBJ1-5, with a tentative D call TRBD1 (5 bases). The germline V gene encodes CDR1 LNHDA and CDR2 SQIVND (reference sequence). This CDR3 spans 18 amino acids. Trimming removed 4 bases at V and 4 bases at J, with 23 bases between. The CDR3 coding sequence is TGTGCCAGTAGTACCGGGACCGCCGCCGTGGGGCCAAATCAGCCCCAGCATTTT. Translated, it gives CASSTGTAAVGPNQPQHF.

This clone appeared a few times. The V and J genes are TRBV5-8 and TRBJ2-7; no reliable D call. The CDR3 covers 12 residues. The V end was cut by 0 bases, the J end by 9 bases, with 10 bases between. Germline loops: CDR1 SGHTS, CDR2 YDEGEE. Written as DNA, the CDR3 is TGTGCCAGCAGCTTGGTCAGGTCCTGGCAGTACTTC. It is translated as CASSLVRSWQYF.

This clone turned up a few times. This rearrangement joins TRBV7-2 to TRBJ2-7, with unresolved D. Germline V gene sequence: CDR1 SGHTA, CDR2 FQGNSA. V lost 4 bases, J lost 3 bases, and 4 bases lay in between. The CDR3 spans 11 residues. This CDR3 reads CASSSYYEQYF. DNA for the CDR3: TGTGCCAGCAGCTCTTACTACGAGCAGTACTTC.

The rearrangement joins TRBV19 to TRBJ2-1, with 15 bases matching TRBD2. This CDR3 contains 18 residues. CDR1 and CDR2 from the germline V gene are LNHDA and SQIVND (reference sequence). V lost 7 bases to trimming and J lost 4 bases; unmatched junction nucleotides: 11. The CDR3 is CASTGQRTSGREYNEQFF. DNA of the CDR3: TGTGCCAGTACGGGACAACGGACTAGCGGGAGGGAATACAATGAGCAGTTCTTC.

The chain joins TRBV25-1 to TRBJ2-3; tentatively, D is TRBD1 or TRBD2 (5 bases each). The CDR3 totals 13 residues. The V and J ends lost 8 bases and 5 bases respectively, with 14 bases between them. CDR1 and CDR2 from the germline V gene are MGHDK and SYGVNS. The CDR3 nucleotides are TGTGCCAGCCGTTTGGGGGAATTAGATACGCAGTATTTT. Translated: CASRLGELDTQYF.

The chain is built from TRBV2 and TRBJ2-7, with 7 bases lining up with TRBD1. The germline V gene encodes CDR1 SNHLY and CDR2 FYNNEI. The length of the CDR3 is 13 residues. With 6 bases clipped from V and 2 bases from J, the junction kept 4 bases outside the gene matches. The CDR3 loop is CASSKQGTYEQYF. Written as DNA, the CDR3 is TGTGCCAGCAGCAAACAGGGGACCTACGAGCAGTACTTC. The complete variable domain, with remaining parts taken from reference TRBV2 and TRBJ2-7, reads EPEVTQTPSHQVTQMGQEVILRCVPISNHLYFYWYRQILGQKVEFLVSFYNNEISEKSEIFDDQFSVERPDGSNFTLKIRSTKLEDSAMYFCASSKQGTYEQYFGPGTRLTVT.

The J gene is TRBJ2-3, the V gene TRBV7-2; 7 nucleotides align to TRBD2. This CDR3 is built from 14 residues. In germline, CDR1 is SGHTA, CDR2 FQGNSA. V lost 7 bases and J lost 0; bases outside the gene matches: 4. The CDR3, as DNA: TGTGCCAGCACGCGGGGGACGAGCACAGATACGCAGTATTTT. Its protein is CASTRGTSTDTQYF.

This clone was found once. The chain has TRBV7-2 and TRBJ2-1; the D gene is possibly TRBD2 (5 bases). Germline CDR1 is SGHTA and CDR2 is FQGNSA. The V end was cut by 0 bases, the J end by 0 bases, with 6 bases between. The CDR3 spans 15 residues. The CDR3 nucleotides are TGTGCCAGCAGCTTAGCTGGGAGCTCCTACAATGAGCAGTTCTTC. Its translation: CASSLAGSSYNEQFF.

The genes are TRBV27 and TRBJ2-1; the D is unclear. The V end lost 1 base, the J end lost 5 bases, and 12 bases lay between the germline ends. CDR1 is MNHEY and CDR2 is SMNVEV in the germline V gene (reference sequence). The CDR3 is made up of 15 amino acids. CDR3 residues: CASSLFLRIDNEQFF. The CDR3 DNA reads as TGTGCCAGCAGTTTATTTTTGAGGATCGACAATGAGCAGTTCTTC.

This rearrangement joins TRBV4-3 to TRBJ2-3, with 11 bases matching TRBD2. The ends lost 0 bases at V and 1 base at J; junction bases unmatched: 6. The CDR3 covers 18 residues. Germline V lookup: CDR1 LGHNA, CDR2 YSLEER. CDR3 sequence reads: CASSQEPPGLAGTDTQYF. DNA of the CDR3: TGCGCCAGCAGCCAAGAGCCTCCGGGACTAGCGGGCACAGATACGCAGTATTTT.

This sequence joins TRBV23-1 and TRBJ1-1, with unresolved D. TRBV23-1 is an open reading frame whose function is uncertain. This CDR3 is built from 11 residues. V lost 3 bases, J lost 4 bases, and 3 bases lay in between. The CDR3 DNA sequence: TGCGCCAGCAGTCACCTCACTGAAGCTTTCTTT. It yields the protein CASSHLTEAFF.

The V call is TRBV5-1, the J call TRBJ1-2; TRBD1 agrees at 9 bases. The V segment lost 4 bases and the J segment 5 bases; nucleotides outside the gene matches: 3. The germline CDR1 and CDR2 sequences are SGHRS and YFSETQ. The CDR3 loop spans 13 amino acids. This CDR3 reads CASSGGQGYGYTF. CDR3 DNA sequence: TGCGCCAGCAGCGGGGGACAGGGATATGGCTACACCTTC.

This sequence joins TRBV3-1 (or the pseudogene TRBV3-2) and TRBJ1-1; the D gene is possibly TRBD1 (6 bases). CDR1 is LGHDT, CDR2 YNNKEL, per germline (reference sequence). This CDR3 is built from 16 residues. The germline V and J ends were trimmed by 1 base and 1 base, with 13 bases remaining between them. In DNA form, the CDR3 reads TGTGCCAGCAGCCAAGTGGACAGAGCATCGAACACTGAAGCTTTCTTT. Its protein product is CASSQVDRASNTEAFF.